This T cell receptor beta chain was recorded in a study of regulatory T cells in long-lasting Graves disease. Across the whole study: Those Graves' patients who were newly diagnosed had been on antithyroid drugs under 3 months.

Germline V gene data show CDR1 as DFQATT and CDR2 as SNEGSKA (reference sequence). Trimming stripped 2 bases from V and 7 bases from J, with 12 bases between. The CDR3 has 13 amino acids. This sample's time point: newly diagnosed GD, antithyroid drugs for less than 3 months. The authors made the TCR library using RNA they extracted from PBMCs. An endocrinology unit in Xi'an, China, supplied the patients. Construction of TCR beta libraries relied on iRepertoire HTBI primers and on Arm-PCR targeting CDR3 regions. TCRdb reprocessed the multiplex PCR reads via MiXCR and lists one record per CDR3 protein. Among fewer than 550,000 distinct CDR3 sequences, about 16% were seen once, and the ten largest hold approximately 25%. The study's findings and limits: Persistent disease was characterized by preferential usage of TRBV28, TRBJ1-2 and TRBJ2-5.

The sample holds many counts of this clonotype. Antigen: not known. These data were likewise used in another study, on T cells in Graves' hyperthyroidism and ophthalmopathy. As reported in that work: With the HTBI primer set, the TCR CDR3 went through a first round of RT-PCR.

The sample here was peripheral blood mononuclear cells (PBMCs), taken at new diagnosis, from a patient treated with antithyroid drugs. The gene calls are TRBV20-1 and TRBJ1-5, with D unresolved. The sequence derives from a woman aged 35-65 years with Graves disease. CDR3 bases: TGCAGTGCTAGATACGGTTCAGAGCAGCCCCAGCATTTT. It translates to CSARYGSEQPQHF.